This record looks at one T cell receptor (beta chain) sequence and its context. Its specificity is not known. Germline V lookup: CDR1 LNHDA, CDR2 SQIVND (reference sequence). The CDR3 length is 15 residues. J lost 4 bases, V lost 7 bases, and 10 bases had no gene match. This specimen comes from a study of cytomegalovirus exposure and HLA in healthy donors. As for the study in general: Around 78 million unique TCRs, all from HLA-typed donors, were included in an early release of the data.

Study findings and constraints: Some V segments could not be told apart, so they were left out, TRBV6-2 and TRBV6-3 among them. The authors confirmed in vitro that a few CMV-associated chains were specific for CMV antigens. The investigators catalogued 150 or so TCR beta chains as cytomegalovirus-associated.

PCR employed 60 Vbeta and 13 Jbeta primers. The method was immunoSEQ multiplex PCR; TCRdb's version includes in-frame clones alone and lacks a portion of them. This repertoire shows roughly 150,000 clones, approximately 70% found once; its top ten account for 5.4%. The sequencing input was PBMCs. V usage is TRBV19 and J usage is TRBJ1-1; 9 positions agree with TRBD1. The sequence was collected from a woman aged 18-30 years in good health and CMV-seropositive. Here the CDR3 DNA reads TGTGCCAGTACCATCACGGGGACAGGGCGCACTGAAGCTTTCTTT. It translates to CASTITGTGRTEAFF.